The present entry profiles one T cell receptor beta chain with its context. Donor samples were obtained from healthy Caucasian individuals from Russia, aged about 6 to 90. The total RNA that was extracted per sample amounted to at least 5.5 micrograms. The sample belongs to a study of blood T cells in healthy people across ages. Study in general: About one barcoded beta molecule per two T cells was captured by template switching.

The second PCR ran 7 to 11 cycles with a sample-barcoded 5' primer and J-beta primers. A minimum of 2.5 million CDR3-containing paired-end reads was obtained for each sample. Using its own MiXCR run on the 5' RACE reads, TCRdb lists one record per CDR3 protein. This table has about 730,000 distinct CDR3 sequences, about 40% appearing once. Germline CDR1 is SEHNR and CDR2 is FQNEAQ (reference sequence). V was shortened by 2 bases and J by 0 bases, with 6 bases between the two germline ends. The CDR3 runs to 14 residues. The material sequenced was blood. The sequence was obtained from a woman between 55 and 75 years old in good health. The V gene is TRBV7-9, the J gene TRBJ2-3; D gene ambiguous. The CDR3 region has the DNA TGTGCCAGCAGCTTACAAGTTAGCACAGATACGCAGTATTTT. Residues: CASSLQVSTDTQYF.